This entry lists 2 T cell receptor beta chains sequenced from one sample in a study of blood T cell repertoires in COVID-19. Profiling relied on immunoSEQ multiplex PCR, and the TCRdb table lists in-frame clones only, not all of them. The sample lists hundreds of thousands of clones, roughly nine tenths occurring once. Sequenced input: peripheral blood. All receptors derive from a man aged 18 to 30 with active or convalescent COVID-19.

The chain combines TRBV4-1 with TRBJ2-2; TRBD2 agrees at 7 bases. The CDR3 covers 16 residues. CDR1 MGHRA and CDR2 YSYEKL come from the germline V gene. Germline trimming cut 1 base from V and 0 bases from J; bases unmatched to any gene: 2. The CDR3 region is CASSQAGGSNTGELFF. The CDR3 DNA reads as TGCGCCAGCAGCCAAGCGGGGGGATCGAACACCGGGGAGCTGTTTTTT.

The chain links TRBV5-6 to TRBJ2-4; 8 bases fit TRBD1. V shed 0 bases, J shed 5 bases, and the junction held 1 base outside the gene matches. This CDR3 contains 14 residues. From germline, CDR1 is SGHDT and CDR2 YYEEEE. This chain's CDR3 is CASSLDRGENIQYF. CDR3 in DNA: TGTGCCAGCAGCTTGGACAGGGGGGAAAACATTCAGTACTTC.